Described below is a single T cell receptor (beta chain) sequence and its context. A single record per CDR3 protein comes from TCRdb applying MiXCR to the RT-PCR reads. The profile shows more than 600,000 distinct CDR3 sequences, 13% to 15% of them singletons. The origin of this receptor is a female donor in good health, serving as a healthy control. The sample taken for sequencing was memory CD4+ T cells from blood.

CDR3 sequence: CAISDSSVARGNTEAFF. DNA for the CDR3: TGTGCCATCAGTGATTCATCGGTAGCCAGGGGGAACACTGAAGCTTTCTTT. The rearrangement uses TRBV10-3 and TRBJ1-1; tentatively, D is TRBD1 (6 bases). Germline CDR1 and CDR2: ENHRY and SYGVKD. The CDR3 runs 17 residues. Between the trimmed V and J ends, which lost 3 bases and 1 base, there was a span of 18 bases.